One and the same sample provided the 26 T cell receptor beta chains below, sequenced in a study of identical twins. TCRdb itself ran the 5' RACE reads through MiXCR, one entry per CDR3 protein. The sample carries 350,000 or so distinct CDR3 sequences, roughly an eighth recorded once. This same sample was also taken into another study, of yellow fever vaccine responses in identical twins.

Sequenced sample: CD8+ T cells sorted from blood. These receptors all come from a woman between 18 and 29 years old in good health.

This rearrangement joins TRBV2 to TRBJ1-4; D gene unclear. The V end was cut by 3 bases, the J end by 8 bases, with 22 bases between. This CDR3 is 17 amino acids long. Germline V lookup: CDR1 SNHLY, CDR2 FYNNEI. This CDR3 reads CASSDSPLRAFVEKLFF. CDR3 coding DNA: TGTGCCAGCAGTGACTCCCCACTGAGGGCCTTTGTGGAAAAACTGTTTTTT.

V gene TRBV4-2 combines with J gene TRBJ2-1; tentative D call: TRBD1 (6 bases). The V and J ends lost 0 bases and 2 bases respectively, with 20 bases between them. The CDR3 is made up of 19 amino acids. Germline CDR1 and CDR2: LGHNA and YNFKEQ. The CDR3 spells CASSQDLILWGQPYNEQFF. The DNA of the CDR3 is TGTGCCAGCAGCCAAGATTTGATCCTGTGGGGGCAACCCTACAATGAGCAGTTCTTC.

The chain uses TRBV27 and TRBJ2-5; D might be TRBD1 (5 bases). The ends were cut back, 6 bases at V and 5 bases at J, with 10 bases in the middle. The CDR3 has 12 residues. Germline CDR1 and CDR2: MNHEY and SMNVEV (reference sequence). The CDR3 coding sequence is TGTGCCAGCAGGGGGCTGGTGGAGACCCAGTACTTC. Translated: CASRGLVETQYF.

This clonotype was found a few times. The rearrangement uses TRBV7-8 and TRBJ2-7; D is undetermined. Trimming left V 1 base short and J 0 bases short, with 13 bases between. This CDR3 region has 16 residues. Per germline, CDR1 SGHVS and CDR2 FQNEAQ. The CDR3, as DNA: TGTGCCAGCAGCTTAGACAAATACTTATACTCCTACGAGCAGTACGTC. Residues: CASSLDKYLYSYEQYV.

The rearrangement uses TRBV29-1 and TRBJ1-1; D remains unclear. The germline CDR1 and CDR2 sequences are SQVTM and ANQGSEA. This CDR3 has 13 amino acids. The V end was cut by 2 bases, the J end by 10 bases, with 17 bases between. The CDR3 loop is CSVELGLREGAFF. The CDR3 DNA reads as TGCAGCGTTGAACTTGGCCTACGGGAGGGAGCTTTCTTT. Full variable domain (missing parts from reference TRBV29-1 and TRBJ1-1): SAVISQKPSRDICQRGTSLTIQCQVDSQVTMMFWYRQQPGQSLTLIATANQGSEATYESGFVIDKFPISRPNLTFSTLTVSNMSPEDSSIYLCSVELGLREGAFFGQGTRLTVV.

This clonotype was counted between two and nine times. The chain joins TRBV6-2 or TRBV6-3 to TRBJ2-7, with D hard to call. Trimming stripped 0 bases from V and 6 bases from J, with 12 bases between. The CDR3 runs to 14 residues. Per the germline V gene, CDR1 is MNHEY and CDR2 is SVGEGT. The CDR3 DNA reads TGTGCCAGCAGTTACTCGGGCAGGTGGGCCGAGCAGTACTTC. This gives the protein CASSYSGRWAEQYF.

This clonotype showed up just a few times. This chain links TRBV11-2 with TRBJ2-2, with TRBD2 identical over 12 bases. The junction had 11 bases not matched to a gene; V was cut back by 11 bases and J by 7 bases. CDR3 length: 15 amino acids. CDR1 and CDR2 from the germline V gene are SGHAT and FQNNGV. CDR3 sequence (DNA): TGTGCCCTTGGAAGACTAGCGGGAGTTAACGGGGAGCTGTTTTTT. Protein sequence: CALGRLAGVNGELFF.

A few counts support this clonotype. The CDR3 nucleotides are TGTGCCAGCAGCTTGTTAAAGGGCACAGATACGCAGTATTTT. This sequence encodes CASSLLKGTDTQYF. V is TRBV7-6 and J is TRBJ2-3; D not certain. This CDR3 has 14 residues. V was pared by 3 bases and J by 1 base, with 8 bases between. Germline CDR1 SGHVS, CDR2 FNYEAQ.

The chain is built from TRBV7-8 and TRBJ2-1, with unresolved D. V was clipped by 1 base and J by 6 bases, with 13 bases between them. Per the germline V gene, CDR1 is SGHVS and CDR2 is FQNEAQ. The CDR3 consists of 15 residues. This chain's CDR3 is CASSLGSSLPNEQFF. In DNA, the CDR3 is TGTGCCAGCAGCTTAGGCTCTTCCCTACCCAATGAGCAGTTCTTC.

The rearrangement uses TRBV9 and TRBJ2-6, with D uncertain. V was trimmed by 6 bases and J by 4 bases, leaving 5 bases between them. This CDR3 contains 12 residues. Germline assignment: CDR1 SGDLS and CDR2 YYNGEE. The CDR3 is CASNTGANVLTF. CDR3 nucleotides: TGTGCCAGCAATACGGGGGCCAACGTCCTGACTTTC.

V is TRBV20-1 and J is TRBJ2-1; D possibly corresponds to TRBD1 (5 bases). This CDR3 is built from 11 residues. Germline values: CDR1 DFQATT, CDR2 SNEGSKA (reference sequence). Trimming took off 7 bases at V and 10 bases at J, with 14 bases between the two ends. The CDR3 region is CSVATGQEQFF. The CDR3 nucleotides read TGCAGTGTTGCAACAGGACAAGAGCAGTTCTTC.

This clonotype came up a few times. This chain uses TRBV7-8 with TRBJ2-7; a possible D gene is TRBD2 (5 bases). This CDR3 is built from 16 residues. Trimming stripped 2 bases from V and 1 base from J, with 15 bases between. Germline V lookup: CDR1 SGHVS, CDR2 FQNEAQ. CDR3 in DNA: TGTGCCAGCAGCTTAACGCCGGGATGGGTGTCCTACGAGCAGTACGTC. Protein product: CASSLTPGWVSYEQYV.

This clonotype has just a few counts. The chain recombines TRBV29-1 with TRBJ1-1; the D gene is possibly TRBD1 (5 bases). CDR1 is SQVTM and CDR2 is ANQGSEA in the germline V gene. The CDR3 is 10 residues long. The V and J ends lost 7 bases and 8 bases respectively, with 11 bases between them. DNA of the CDR3: TGCAGCGACCACGGGGCAGAAGCTTTCTTT. It is translated as CSDHGAEAFF.

This clonotype was found many times. The chain joins TRBV12-3 or TRBV12-4 to TRBJ1-1; no definite D call. This CDR3 region has 13 residues. The V end was cut by 6 bases, the J end by 4 bases, with 12 bases between. The DNA of the CDR3 is TGTGCCAGCAGCCCGGTGGCCTCCACTGAAGCTTTCTTT. It yields the protein CASSPVASTEAFF.

This clonotype was counted only a few times. This chain joins TRBV9 and TRBJ2-1; D is unclear. This CDR3 contains 15 residues. The germline V and J ends were trimmed by 0 bases and 3 bases, with 10 bases remaining between them. Germline CDR1 is SGDLS and CDR2 is YYNGEE. The CDR3 reads CASSVGEFGYNEQFF. The CDR3 DNA is TGTGCCAGCAGCGTAGGTGAGTTTGGCTACAATGAGCAGTTCTTC.

The chain uses TRBV27 and TRBJ2-3; 14 positions agree with TRBD2. Germline lookup yields CDR1 MNHEY and CDR2 SMNVEV (reference sequence). V lost 5 bases to trimming and J lost 9 bases; unmatched junction nucleotides: 7. The CDR3 contains 15 residues. CDR3 residues: CASSPTSGRAETQYF. DNA of the CDR3: TGTGCCAGCAGTCCGACTAGCGGGAGGGCCGAAACGCAGTATTTT.

The chain carries TRBV6-5 and TRBJ2-1, with TRBD2 identical over 11 bases. The CDR3 has 15 amino acids. After removal of 4 bases from V and 9 bases from J, the junction contained 8 bases not matched to a gene. The germline V gene encodes CDR1 MNHEY and CDR2 SVGAGI. CDR3 bases: TGTGCCAGCAGTTCTCCACTAGCGGGAGTGGCTGAGCAGTTCTTC. This gives the protein CASSSPLAGVAEQFF.

Only one count was recorded for this clonotype. The V gene is TRBV12-3 or TRBV12-4, the J gene TRBJ2-7, with D uncertain. Trimming removed 3 bases at V and 2 bases at J, with 20 bases between. CDR3 length: 17 amino acids. The CDR3 bases are TGTGCCAGCAGTTTTCCGGCCGGCCAGCGCGACCCCTACGAGCAGTACTTC. Amino acids: CASSFPAGQRDPYEQYF.

This clonotype was seen only a few times. The rearrangement joins TRBV28 to TRBJ2-5; 11 bases map to TRBD2. The germline gives CDR1 MDHEN, CDR2 SYDVKM. This CDR3 is built from 18 residues. The ends lost 6 bases at V and 4 bases at J; junction bases unmatched: 16. CDR3 DNA: TGTGCCAGCAGCCTCGGAAGGCCTCCTAGCGGGAGGAGAGAGACCCAGTACTTC. It codes for CASSLGRPPSGRRETQYF.

There are a few counts of this clonotype. V gene TRBV6-2 or TRBV6-3 combines with J gene TRBJ1-5, with 9 bases that match TRBD1. This CDR3 is built from 15 residues. Germline CDR1 is MNHEY and CDR2 is SVGEGT. Trimming at V came to 2 bases and at J to 8 bases, leaving 7 bases not matched to a gene. CDR3 sequence: CASSYLGQGSEPQHF. CDR3 DNA: TGTGCCAGCAGTTACCTCGGACAGGGGAGTGAGCCCCAGCATTTT.

There are a few counts of this clonotype. This rearrangement joins TRBV15 to TRBJ2-3; no clear D gene. The CDR3 is made up of 12 amino acids. V lost 2 bases to trimming and J lost 6 bases, with 6 bases between them. The germline CDR1 and CDR2 sequences are LNHNV and YYDKDF (reference sequence). The CDR3 sequence is CATSRPYDTQYF. CDR3 bases: TGTGCCACCAGCAGACCCTACGATACGCAGTATTTT.

V usage is TRBV5-1 and J usage is TRBJ2-2; the match to TRBD1 covers 10 bases. Trimming took 0 bases from V and 2 from J; bases not matched to a gene: 13. Germline CDR1 SGHRS, CDR2 YFSETQ. The CDR3 covers 20 residues. This CDR3 reads CASSLGDRGFTKKNTGELFF. As DNA, the CDR3 is TGCGCCAGCAGCTTGGGGGACAGGGGTTTCACTAAAAAAAACACCGGGGAGCTGTTTTTT.

The chain carries TRBV28 and TRBJ2-3, with D hard to call. The CDR3 has 14 amino acids. Germline V gene sequence: CDR1 MDHEN, CDR2 SYDVKM. V lost 3 bases, J lost 2 bases, and 9 bases lay in between. CDR3 amino acids: CASSFDTYTDTQYF. The CDR3 bases are TGTGCCAGCAGTTTCGATACTTACACAGATACGCAGTATTTT.

This clonotype showed up many times. The V gene is TRBV12-3 or TRBV12-4, the J gene TRBJ1-1; D gene unclear. Trimming pared 1 base from V and 1 base from J, leaving 13 bases between. There are 16 residues in the CDR3. CDR3 in DNA: TGTGCCAGCAGTTTAGGGATTGTAGGTGGGAACACTGAAGCTTTCTTT. It specifies CASSLGIVGGNTEAFF.

V gene TRBV5-6 combines with J gene TRBJ2-3; the D is unclear. This CDR3 has 14 amino acids. In germline, CDR1 is SGHDT, CDR2 YYEEEE. With 4 bases removed from V and 2 bases from J, the gap between germline ends came to 11 bases. CDR3 region: CASSPSWNTDTQYF. As DNA, the CDR3 is TGTGCCAGCAGCCCTTCTTGGAACACAGATACGCAGTATTTT. Looking up the rest from reference TRBV5-6 and TRBJ2-3 gives the full variable domain: DAGVTQSPTHLIKTRGQQVTLRCSPKSGHDTVSWYQQALGQGPQFIFQYYEEEERQRGNFPDRFSGHQFPNYSSELNVNALLLGDSALYLCASSPSWNTDTQYFGPGTRLTVL.

This clonotype was seen more than once but under ten times. The genes are TRBV10-3 and TRBJ1-2; 7 bases match TRBD1. Unmatched junction bases numbered 8, after V lost 10 bases and J lost 0 bases. The germline gives CDR1 ENHRY, CDR2 SYGVKD. The CDR3 covers 14 residues. Written as DNA, the CDR3 is TGTGCCAGCACAGGGGATGGACCTAACTATGGCTACACCTTC. Its translation is CASTGDGPNYGYTF.